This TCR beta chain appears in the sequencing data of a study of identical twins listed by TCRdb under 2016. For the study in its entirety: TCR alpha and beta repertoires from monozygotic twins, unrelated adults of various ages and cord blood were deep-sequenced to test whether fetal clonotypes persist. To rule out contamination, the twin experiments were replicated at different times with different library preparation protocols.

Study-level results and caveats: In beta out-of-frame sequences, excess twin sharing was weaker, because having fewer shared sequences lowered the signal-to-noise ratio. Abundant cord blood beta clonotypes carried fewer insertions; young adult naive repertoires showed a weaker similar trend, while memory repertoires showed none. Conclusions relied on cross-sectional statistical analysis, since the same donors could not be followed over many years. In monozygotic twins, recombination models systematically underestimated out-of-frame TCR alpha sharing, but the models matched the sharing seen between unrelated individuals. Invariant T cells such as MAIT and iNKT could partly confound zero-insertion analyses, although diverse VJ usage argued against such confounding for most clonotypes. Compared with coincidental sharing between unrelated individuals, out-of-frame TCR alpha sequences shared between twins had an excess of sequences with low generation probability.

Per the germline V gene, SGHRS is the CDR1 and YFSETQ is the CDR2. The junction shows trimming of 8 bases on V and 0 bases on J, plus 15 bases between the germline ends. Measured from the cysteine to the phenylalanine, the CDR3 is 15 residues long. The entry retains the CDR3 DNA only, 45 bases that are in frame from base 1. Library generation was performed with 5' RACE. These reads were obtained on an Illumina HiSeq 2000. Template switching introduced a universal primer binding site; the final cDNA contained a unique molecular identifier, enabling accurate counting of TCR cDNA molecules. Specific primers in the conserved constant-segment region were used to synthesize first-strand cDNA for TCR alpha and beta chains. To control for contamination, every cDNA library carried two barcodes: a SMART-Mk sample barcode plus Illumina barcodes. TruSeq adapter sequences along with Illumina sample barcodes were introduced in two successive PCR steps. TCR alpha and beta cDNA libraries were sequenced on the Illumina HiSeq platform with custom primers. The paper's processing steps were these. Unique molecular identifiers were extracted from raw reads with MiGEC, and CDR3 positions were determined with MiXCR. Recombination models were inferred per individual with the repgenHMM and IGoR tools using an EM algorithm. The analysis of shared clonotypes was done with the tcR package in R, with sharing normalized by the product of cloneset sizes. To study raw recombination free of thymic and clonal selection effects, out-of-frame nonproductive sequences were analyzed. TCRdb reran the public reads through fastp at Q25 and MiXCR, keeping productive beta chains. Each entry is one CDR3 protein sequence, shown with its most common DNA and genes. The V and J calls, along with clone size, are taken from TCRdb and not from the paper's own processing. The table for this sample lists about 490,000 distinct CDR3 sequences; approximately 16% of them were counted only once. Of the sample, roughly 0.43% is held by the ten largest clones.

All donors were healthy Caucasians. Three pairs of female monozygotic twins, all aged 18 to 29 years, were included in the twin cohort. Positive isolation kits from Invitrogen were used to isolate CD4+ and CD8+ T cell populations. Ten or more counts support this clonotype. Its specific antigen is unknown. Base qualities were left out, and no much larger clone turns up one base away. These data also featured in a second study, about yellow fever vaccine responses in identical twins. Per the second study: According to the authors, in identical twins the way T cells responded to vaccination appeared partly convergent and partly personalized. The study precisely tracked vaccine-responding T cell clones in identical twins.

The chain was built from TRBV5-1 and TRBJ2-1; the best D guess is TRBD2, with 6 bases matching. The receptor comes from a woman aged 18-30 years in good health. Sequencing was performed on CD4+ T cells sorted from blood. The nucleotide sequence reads TGCGCCAGTAACCAGGACGGGAGCTCCTACAATGAGCAGTTCTTC. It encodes CASNQDGSSYNEQFF.